The TCR beta chain described here comes from a study of control samples from healthy donors and cancer patients. The CDR3 length is 13 residues. V lost 5 bases, J lost 5 bases, and 9 bases lay in between. The germline gives CDR1 MDHEN, CDR2 SYDVKM. Assay used: immunoSEQ multiplex PCR; TCRdb lists only in-frame clones, some missing. Of 90,000 to 100,000 clones listed, roughly three quarters are singletons. This clone was counted a few times. The sample taken for sequencing was blood. This sequence originates from a woman in her 30s in good health. The chain employs TRBV28 and TRBJ2-2, with D possibly TRBD1 on 5 matching bases. The CDR3 DNA sequence: TGTGCCAGCAGTCCTAGGGGAACCGGGGAGCTGTTTTTT. This gives the protein CASSPRGTGELFF. Variable domain in full (rest from reference TRBV28 and TRBJ2-2): DVKVTQSSRYLVKRTGEKVFLECVQDMDHENMFWYRQDPGLGLRLIYFSYDVKMKEKGDIPEGYSVSREKKERFSLILESASTNQTSMYLCASSPRGTGELFFGEGSRLTVL.